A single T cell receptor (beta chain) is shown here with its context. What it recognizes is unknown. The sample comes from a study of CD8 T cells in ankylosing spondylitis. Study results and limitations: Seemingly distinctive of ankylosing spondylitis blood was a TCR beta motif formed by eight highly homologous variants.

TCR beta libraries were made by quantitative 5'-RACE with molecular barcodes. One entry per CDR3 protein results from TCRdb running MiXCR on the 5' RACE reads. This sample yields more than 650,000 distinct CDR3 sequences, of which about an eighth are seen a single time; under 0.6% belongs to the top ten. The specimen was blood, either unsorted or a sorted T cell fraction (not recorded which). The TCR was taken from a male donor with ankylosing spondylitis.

This CDR3 is CASSQTEQGSPGNTIYF. The DNA of the CDR3 is TGCGCCAGCAGCCAAACTGAACAGGGAAGTCCTGGAAACACCATATATTTT. The genes are TRBV4-3 and TRBJ1-3, with D possibly TRBD1 on 6 matching bases. The germline CDR1 and CDR2 sequences are LGHNA and YSLEER. Trimming took 2 bases from V and 2 from J, leaving 16 bases between them. The CDR3 loop spans 17 amino acids.